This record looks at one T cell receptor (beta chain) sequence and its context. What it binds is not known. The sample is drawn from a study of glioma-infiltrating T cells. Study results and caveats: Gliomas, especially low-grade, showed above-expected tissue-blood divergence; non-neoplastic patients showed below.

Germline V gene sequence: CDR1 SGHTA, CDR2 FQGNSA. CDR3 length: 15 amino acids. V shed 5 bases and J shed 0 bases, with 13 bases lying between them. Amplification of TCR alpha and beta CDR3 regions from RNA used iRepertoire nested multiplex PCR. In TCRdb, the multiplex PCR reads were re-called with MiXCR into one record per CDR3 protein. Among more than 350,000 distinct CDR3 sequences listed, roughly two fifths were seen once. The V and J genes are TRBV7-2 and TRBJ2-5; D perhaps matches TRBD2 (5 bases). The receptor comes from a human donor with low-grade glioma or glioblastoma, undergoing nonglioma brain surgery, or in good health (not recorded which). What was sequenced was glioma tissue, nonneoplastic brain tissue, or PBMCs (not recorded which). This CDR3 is CASSTPGKYQETQYF. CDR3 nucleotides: TGTGCCAGCAGCACTCCCGGGAAATACCAAGAGACCCAGTACTTC.